The rows below give T cell receptor beta chains drawn from one sample of a study of blood T cell repertoires in COVID-19. The data were produced by immunoSEQ multiplex PCR, yet TCRdb's version contains in-frame clones alone and is incomplete. Of around 120,000 clones detected, more than 65% appear once; the ten largest clones hold more than 20%. Sequenced: peripheral blood. Receptor source: a human donor in a cohort sampled during active COVID-19. Both conserved end residues are part of each CDR3. A D gene is named only where the DNA matches it firmly.

D gene	V gene	J gene	CDR3 protein
NA	TRBV27	TRBJ2-7	CASSANRVEQYF
NA	TRBV20-1	TRBJ2-5	CSASPQKETQYF
NA	TRBV5-4	TRBJ2-5	CASSSDSRETQYF
TRBD2	TRBV19	TRBJ2-2	CASSSNLRGTSGTGELFF
NA	TRBV9	TRBJ2-7	CASSPRAGSSYEQYF
TRBD1	TRBV7-9	TRBJ1-4	CASSPRGTGIEKLFF
TRBD2	TRBV6-6	TRBJ2-7	CASSPSGSSYEQYF
TRBD2	TRBV20-1	TRBJ2-5	CSASLREGWETQYF
TRBD2	TRBV3-1/TRBV3-2	TRBJ2-7	CASSPRGGSYEQYF
TRBD1	TRBV4-1	TRBJ1-2	CASSRGTGWGYTF
TRBD2	TRBV2	TRBJ2-1	CASSTGTSGGAWDLEQFF
NA	TRBV10-1	TRBJ2-7	CASKETGRRSYEQYF
TRBD2	TRBV28	TRBJ2-5	CASSPKHLTSGNQETQYF
NA	TRBV7-2	TRBJ2-1	CASSLGPYGEQFF
NA	TRBV5-1	TRBJ2-5	CASSLDGLQETQYF
NA	TRBV5-1	TRBJ1-2	CASSQGTQANYGYTF
TRBD1	TRBV2	TRBJ2-3	CASTSGTGAFSTQYF
NA	TRBV11-2	TRBJ2-2	CASSSLRRANTGELFF
NA	TRBV14	TRBJ1-2	CASSQGSVYGYTF
TRBD2	TRBV4-2	TRBJ2-2	CASSRGGLANTGELFF
NA	TRBV7-8	TRBJ1-5	CASSLVWRGGNQPQHF
TRBD1	TRBV28	TRBJ2-6	CASSLVGQVTGANVLTF
NA	TRBV6-2/TRBV6-3	TRBJ1-3	CASSYRSGNTIYF
TRBD1	TRBV30	TRBJ2-2	CAGTGANTGELFF
TRBD2	TRBV7-7	TRBJ2-3	CASSPGLAGSTDTQYF
NA	TRBV28	TRBJ1-1	CASSLERGYVTEAFF
TRBD1	TRBV30	TRBJ1-1	CAWSVRRDSRRQPEAFF
TRBD2	TRBV6-6	TRBJ2-7	CASSYSRLAAYEQYF
NA	TRBV28	TRBJ1-5	CASSLGDLRQPQHF
TRBD1	TRBV5-1	TRBJ1-5	CASSLGLSTGGNNQPQHF
TRBD1	TRBV28	TRBJ1-2	CASSFWDRVPGYTF
TRBD1	TRBV5-4	TRBJ2-7	CASSSGRDRGTYEQYF
TRBD1	TRBV28	TRBJ2-7	CASRWTGGAPYEQYF
TRBD1	TRBV4-2	TRBJ2-7	CASSTRTGGYEQYF
TRBD2	TRBV7-2	TRBJ2-3	CASSSSGNRVDTQYF
TRBD2	TRBV7-6	TRBJ2-7	CASSLVLAGAYEQYF
NA	TRBV5-1	TRBJ1-2	CASSLIDYGYTF
TRBD1	TRBV4-3	TRBJ1-2	CASSQEAYRTGVFYGYTF
TRBD2	TRBV4-2	TRBJ2-3	CASSTRLAGGTDTQYF
TRBD1	TRBV6-5	TRBJ1-1	CASSPLTGTNTEAFF
NA	TRBV9	TRBJ2-1	CASSAGAGSYNEQFF
NA	TRBV7-2	TRBJ2-5	CASNQGGIQETQYF
NA	TRBV23-1	TRBJ1-2	CASSHGSSYGYTF
NA	TRBV21-1	TRBJ2-4	CASSTELASGGAYNKNIQYF
NA	TRBV14	TRBJ2-1	CASSQDLGLGTTMGLRNEQFF
NA	TRBV4-1	TRBJ1-2	CASSQPGNNYGYTF
TRBD1	TRBV10-2	TRBJ2-7	CASRRQGMSYEQYF
NA	TRBV12-5	TRBJ1-1	CASGLAGNTEAFF
TRBD1	TRBV7-2	TRBJ2-7	CASRRGQGENEQYF
NA	TRBV7-6	TRBJ2-3	CASSPGPGVSDTQYF
NA	TRBV5-8	TRBJ1-4	CASSLAPRKLFF
NA	TRBV11-3	TRBJ2-1	CASSPGGSKSNEQFF